This is a list of T cell receptor beta chains from one sample in a study of identifying expanded T cells in peripheral blood. Clones were read by immunoSEQ multiplex PCR, and TCRdb kept only the in-frame ones, dropping some. Of 70,000 or so clones in the sample, 90% were seen once. The specimen sequenced was blood. The receptors were gathered from a person aged 18 to 75 in good health. Each CDR3 is given with its conserved first and last residue. Fields, in order: J gene, V gene, D gene, clone size, CDR3 protein, CDR3 DNA. D genes are given only for firm matches. Size values are once, few and many counts, or a class for expanded clones, and some rows have none.

J: TRBJ2-1
V: TRBV29-1
D: -
size: once
CDR3: CSGQTGSYNEQFF
DNA: TGCAGCGGACAGACAGGCTCCTACAATGAGCAGTTCTTC

J: TRBJ2-5
V: TRBV19
D: -
size: -
CDR3: CASSKPSREETQYF
DNA: TGTGCCAGTAGTAAACCCTCTAGAGAAGAGACCCAGTACTTC

J: TRBJ2-7
V: TRBV10-2
D: TRBD1
size: -
CDR3: CASSDGQGYEQYF
DNA: TGCGCCAGCAGTGACGGACAGGGCTACGAGCAGTACTTC

J: TRBJ1-4
V: TRBV9
D: TRBD1
size: -
CDR3: CASSLGQGVEKLFF
DNA: TGTGCCAGCAGCTTAGGACAGGGAGTTGAAAAACTGTTTTTT

J: TRBJ2-3
V: TRBV2
D: -
size: -
CDR3: CASRQGPSTDTQYF
DNA: TGTGCCAGCAGGCAGGGCCCTAGCACAGATACGCAGTATTTT

J: TRBJ2-3
V: TRBV29-1
D: TRBD1
size: -
CDR3: CSVVRQGARTDTQYF
DNA: TGCAGCGTTGTTCGCCAGGGGGCTAGGACAGATACGCAGTATTTT

J: TRBJ2-3
V: TRBV20-1
D: -
size: once
CDR3: CSAGSTDTQYF
DNA: TGCAGTGCTGGGAGCACAGATACGCAGTATTTT

J: TRBJ1-1
V: TRBV19
D: -
size: -
CDR3: CASKGVGETGTGNTEAFF
DNA: TGTGCCAGTAAGGGAGTCGGCGAAACCGGGACGGGAAACACTGAAGCTTTCTTT

J: TRBJ2-7
V: TRBV15
D: TRBD1
size: -
CDR3: CATRWGQGSSEQYF
DNA: TGTGCCACCAGATGGGGACAGGGATCTTCCGAGCAGTACTTC

J: TRBJ1-5
V: TRBV6-6
D: TRBD1
size: -
CDR3: CASTPTGNNQPQHF
DNA: TGTGCCAGCACCCCGACAGGGAACAATCAGCCCCAGCATTTT

J: TRBJ2-7
V: TRBV4-2
D: -
size: -
CDR3: CASSQGADYSYEQYF
DNA: TGTGCCAGCAGCCAAGGGGCGGACTATTCCTACGAGCAGTACTTC

J: TRBJ2-7
V: TRBV5-8
D: TRBD1
size: -
CDR3: CASSLPWGQGSYEQYF
DNA: TGTGCCAGCAGCCTTCCTTGGGGACAGGGCTCCTACGAGCAGTACTTC

J: TRBJ2-7
V: TRBV27
D: -
size: -
CDR3: CASSRNGGGTDIYEQYF
DNA: TGTGCCAGCAGTCGCAATGGGGGGGGGACAGACATCTACGAGCAGTACTTC

J: TRBJ1-2
V: TRBV19
D: -
size: -
CDR3: CASSIPGANYGYTF
DNA: TGTGCCAGTAGTATCCCAGGAGCTAACTATGGCTACACCTTC

J: TRBJ2-2
V: TRBV4-1
D: TRBD1
size: -
CDR3: CASSPHGTGTTGELFF
DNA: TGCGCCAGCAGCCCACACGGGACAGGGACCACCGGGGAGCTGTTTTTT

J: TRBJ1-4
V: TRBV7-9
D: TRBD1
size: -
CDR3: CASSYRQGGSNEKLFF
DNA: TGTGCCAGCAGCTACAGACAGGGTGGTTCTAATGAAAAACTGTTTTTT

J: TRBJ2-7
V: TRBV11-2
D: TRBD2
size: -
CDR3: CASSLAGTSAEQYF
DNA: TGTGCCAGCAGCTTAGCGGGGACTAGCGCCGAGCAGTACTTC

J: TRBJ1-5
V: TRBV19
D: TRBD1
size: -
CDR3: CASSRRGGGLEPQHF
DNA: TGTGCCAGTAGTAGGCGGGGAGGGGGCCTCGAGCCCCAGCATTTT

J: TRBJ2-5
V: TRBV5-1
D: -
size: -
CDR3: CASSTQGNTETQYF
DNA: TGCGCCAGCAGCACACAGGGTAATACGGAGACCCAGTACTTC

J: TRBJ2-3
V: TRBV2
D: -
size: -
CDR3: CASSEERATTDTQYF
DNA: TGTGCCAGCAGTGAAGAGCGGGCAACCACAGATACGCAGTATTTT

J: TRBJ2-1
V: TRBV11-3
D: TRBD1
size: few
CDR3: CASSLGDRGGFNEQFF
DNA: TGTGCCAGCAGCCTCGGCGACAGGGGTGGGTTCAATGAGCAGTTCTTC

J: TRBJ2-1
V: TRBV6-6
D: TRBD1
size: once
CDR3: CASSLGTGIPYNEQFF
DNA: TGTGCCAGCAGTCTAGGGACAGGGATCCCCTACAATGAGCAGTTCTTC

J: TRBJ1-1
V: TRBV9
D: -
size: -
CDR3: CASSPSGADEAFF
DNA: TGTGCCAGCAGCCCTTCCGGCGCAGATGAAGCTTTCTTT

J: TRBJ2-5
V: TRBV7-2
D: -
size: -
CDR3: CASSLGQETQYF
DNA: TGTGCCAGCAGCTTAGGCCAAGAGACCCAGTACTTC

J: TRBJ2-7
V: TRBV6-1
D: -
size: -
CDR3: CASSEIVEQYF
DNA: TGTGCCAGCAGTGAAATTGTCGAGCAGTACTTC

J: TRBJ2-7
V: TRBV4-3
D: TRBD2
size: once
CDR3: CASSQDWGLAGRYEQYF
DNA: TGCGCCAGCAGCCAAGATTGGGGGCTAGCGGGGAGGTACGAGCAGTACTTC

J: TRBJ2-7
V: TRBV30
D: -
size: -
CDR3: CAWSLVYEQYF
DNA: TGTGCCTGGAGTTTGGTCTACGAGCAGTACTTC

J: TRBJ1-5
V: TRBV6-5
D: -
size: -
CDR3: CASSPRGNQPQHF
DNA: TGTGCCAGCAGCCCCAGGGGCAATCAGCCCCAGCATTTT

J: TRBJ1-2
V: TRBV7-8
D: TRBD1
size: -
CDR3: CASSLEGTGNGYTF
DNA: TGTGCCAGCAGCTTAGAGGGGACAGGGAATGGCTACACCTTC

J: TRBJ2-3
V: TRBV18
D: -
size: -
CDR3: CASSLPVADTQYF
DNA: TGTGCCAGCTCCCTGCCCGTGGCAGATACGCAGTATTTT

J: TRBJ2-7
V: TRBV29-1
D: -
size: once
CDR3: CSFRVIQSHEQYF
DNA: TGCAGCTTTCGGGTCATCCAATCCCACGAGCAGTACTTC

J: TRBJ1-1
V: TRBV4-3
D: -
size: -
CDR3: CASSLWTNTEAFF
DNA: TGCGCCAGCAGCCTCTGGACCAACACTGAAGCTTTCTTT

J: TRBJ2-5
V: TRBV10-3
D: TRBD2
size: -
CDR3: CAISDPKGLAEETQYF
DNA: TGTGCCATCAGTGATCCCAAGGGACTAGCGGAAGAGACCCAGTACTTC

J: TRBJ2-3
V: TRBV29-1
D: -
size: -
CDR3: CSVSRGGITDTQYF
DNA: TGCAGCGTTTCGAGGGGGGGCATCACAGATACGCAGTATTTT

J: TRBJ2-1
V: TRBV5-6
D: TRBD2
size: few
CDR3: CASNRAGGNNEQFF
DNA: TGTGCCAGCAACAGAGCGGGGGGAAACAATGAGCAGTTCTTC

J: TRBJ2-7
V: TRBV4-2
D: TRBD2
size: -
CDR3: CASSQAWEREGEQYF
DNA: TGTGCCAGCAGCCAGGCCTGGGAGCGGGAAGGCGAGCAGTACTTC

J: TRBJ1-3
V: TRBV5-4
D: -
size: -
CDR3: CASSQVADSGNTIYF
DNA: TGCGCCAGCAGCCAAGTGGCAGACTCTGGAAACACCATATATTTT

J: TRBJ1-3
V: TRBV5-1
D: -
size: -
CDR3: CASSLAGDGNTIYF
DNA: TGCGCCAGCAGCTTAGCAGGGGATGGAAACACCATATATTTT

J: TRBJ2-3
V: TRBV4-3
D: -
size: -
CDR3: CASSQDRTRGRTDTQYF
DNA: TGCGCCAGCAGCCAAGATAGGACTCGGGGCCGCACAGATACGCAGTATTTT

J: TRBJ2-7
V: TRBV19
D: -
size: -
CDR3: CASSPGTFSYEQYF
DNA: TGTGCCAGTAGCCCCGGGACTTTCTCCTACGAGCAGTACTTC

J: TRBJ2-3
V: TRBV27
D: -
size: -
CDR3: CASSLSTSRADTQYF
DNA: TGTGCCAGCAGTTTATCGACTAGTCGGGCAGATACGCAGTATTTT

J: TRBJ2-1
V: TRBV14
D: TRBD2
size: -
CDR3: CASSLRLAGGRDEQFF
DNA: TGTGCCAGCAGCCTTAGACTAGCGGGAGGGCGCGATGAGCAGTTCTTC

J: TRBJ1-5
V: TRBV10-3
D: TRBD1
size: few
CDR3: CAISEQGDQPQHF
DNA: TGTGCCATCAGTGAGCAGGGGGATCAGCCCCAGCATTTT

J: TRBJ1-3
V: TRBV6-5
D: TRBD1
size: -
CDR3: CASSGQGVGTIYF
DNA: TGTGCCAGCTCCGGACAGGGGGTGGGCACCATATATTTT

J: TRBJ2-7
V: TRBV30
D: TRBD1
size: -
CDR3: CAWRRFGQGPSYEQYF
DNA: TGTGCCTGGAGAAGGTTCGGACAGGGGCCATCCTACGAGCAGTACTTC

J: TRBJ2-7
V: TRBV12-5
D: TRBD1
size: once
CDR3: CASGFGTGPYEQYF
DNA: TGTGCTAGTGGGTTCGGGACAGGCCCCTACGAGCAGTACTTC

J: TRBJ2-7
V: TRBV28
D: TRBD2
size: -
CDR3: CASSLTSGWAYEQYF
DNA: TGTGCCAGCAGCCTGACTAGCGGATGGGCCTACGAGCAGTACTTC

J: TRBJ1-2
V: TRBV6-1
D: -
size: few
CDR3: CASSEEGSYGYTF
DNA: TGTGCCAGCAGTGAAGAGGGGAGCTATGGCTACACCTTC

J: TRBJ2-7
V: TRBV4-3
D: -
size: -
CDR3: CASSQDQNTGPLREQYF
DNA: TGCGCCAGCAGCCAAGATCAGAACACGGGGCCTTTACGCGAGCAGTACTTC

J: TRBJ1-2
V: TRBV29-1
D: -
size: -
CDR3: CSVELSGRGYTF
DNA: TGCAGCGTTGAACTGTCTGGTCGTGGCTACACCTTC

J: TRBJ2-7
V: TRBV11-2
D: TRBD2
size: few
CDR3: CASSLAGGRDSEQYF
DNA: TGTGCCAGCAGCTTAGCGGGGGGAAGGGATTCCGAGCAGTACTTC

J: TRBJ2-3
V: TRBV6-5
D: -
size: once
CDR3: CASSYLLTDTQYF
DNA: TGTGCCAGCAGTTACCTACTCACAGATACGCAGTATTTT

J: TRBJ2-2
V: TRBV2
D: -
size: -
CDR3: CASSEVASNGELFF
DNA: TGTGCCAGCAGTGAAGTTGCTTCTAACGGGGAGCTGTTTTTT

J: TRBJ2-7
V: TRBV6-6
D: TRBD1
size: -
CDR3: CASSKDPQGAYYEQYF
DNA: TGTGCCAGCAGTAAAGATCCACAGGGGGCCTACTACGAGCAGTACTTC

J: TRBJ1-5
V: TRBV6-6
D: TRBD1
size: -
CDR3: CASRRQGSNQPQHF
DNA: TGTGCCAGCAGACGACAGGGGAGCAATCAGCCCCAGCATTTT

J: TRBJ1-4
V: TRBV6-1
D: -
size: -
CDR3: CASTNGATNEKLFF
DNA: TGTGCCAGCACAAACGGAGCAACTAATGAAAAACTGTTTTTT

J: TRBJ1-1
V: TRBV5-1
D: -
size: -
CDR3: CASSSGVEAGVRGAFF
DNA: TGCGCCAGCAGCTCGGGGGTGGAGGCAGGGGTCCGCGGAGCTTTCTTT

J: TRBJ1-2
V: TRBV9
D: -
size: -
CDR3: CASGVGGIDYGYTF
DNA: TGTGCCAGCGGTGTTGGGGGTATTGACTATGGCTACACCTTC